What follows is one TCR beta chain and its context. The antigen remains undetermined. Here immunoSEQ multiplex PCR was the method, and the copy in TCRdb shows in-frame clones only, minus some. Here the sample spans around 87,000 clones, around 87% being singletons. This sample was included in a study of T cell responses to AZD1222 COVID-19 vaccine. The CDR3 runs 16 residues. The J segment lost 7 bases and the V segment lost 3 bases, leaving 15 bases of the junction unmatched. Looked up from germline, CDR1 is SGDLS and CDR2 is YYNGEE. General study findings and limits: After the peak T cell response, and only then, were repertoires sampled. Spike-specific TCRs gained breadth and depth after people received two AZD1222 doses. Nearly half of unique spike-specific TCRs reportedly avoided B.1.351 and B.1.1.7 mutated regions. Clonal diversity was possibly underestimated, and white British individuals and females predominated among donors.

Source: peripheral blood, taken 28 days after the second AZD1222 dose. The receptor's source is an adult who received the AZD1222 COVID-19 vaccine. This chain connects TRBV9 to TRBJ1-2; 7 nucleotides align to TRBD1. CDR3 sequence: CASSAQTDTGVGGYTF. For the CDR3, the DNA is TGTGCCAGCAGCGCCCAAACCGACACAGGGGTTGGTGGCTACACCTTC. The entire variable domain, with the rest obtained from reference TRBV9 and TRBJ1-2, is as follows: DSGVTQTPKHLITATGQRVTLRCSPRSGDLSVYWYQQSLDQGLQFLIQYYNGEERAKGNILERFSAQQFPDLHSELNLSSLELGDSALYFCASSAQTDTGVGGYTFGSGTRLTVV.